This T cell receptor (beta chain) was sequenced for a study of T-cell reconstitution after alpha-beta-depleted transplantation in children. This clonotype appeared many times. Its specificity is unknown. V lost 4 bases and J lost 0, with 13 bases in between. The V gene's germline CDR1 is DFQATT and CDR2 SNEGSKA (reference sequence). The CDR3 runs 14 residues. This sample's TCRbeta library carried unique molecular identifier barcodes. From the PCR reads, TCRdb called clonotypes with MiXCR, one entry per CDR3 protein. The sample has about 830,000 distinct CDR3 sequences, around 15% seen once. Study-wide points: About two months after transplant, alpha-beta T cells reportedly came from several hundred expanded graft clones.

This receptor was obtained from a male patient younger than 18 who had a stem cell transplant for acute lymphoblastic leukemia, so the T cells may come from the graft donor. The genes are TRBV20-1 and TRBJ2-7; TRBD2 is a possible D gene (6 bases). The sample in question was PBMCs, mostly from graft donor cells, obtained 360 days after TCRalphabeta/CD19-depleted stem cell transplant. This CDR3 reads CSATHGDFSYEQYF. The CDR3 DNA sequence: TGCAGTGCTACTCATGGGGACTTCTCCTACGAGCAGTACTTC.